The rows below give T cell receptor beta chains drawn from one sample of a study of blood T cell repertoires in COVID-19. Libraries were prepared by immunoSEQ multiplex PCR; TCRdb keeps only in-frame clonotypes and omits some of them. This sample has 70,000 or so clones; around three quarters occur once, and the top ten carry roughly 35%. Material for sequencing was peripheral blood. The receptors stem from a woman aged 70-85 years with acute or convalescent COVID-19. Both conserved end residues are part of each CDR3. The order of the fields is V gene, J gene, clone size, D gene, CDR3 protein, CDR3 DNA. The D gene is left open where the match is weak. Clone size is given for some rows only: seen once, a few or many times, or a class if the clone is expanded.

V: TRBV11-2
J: TRBJ2-2
size: NA
D: NA
CDR3: CASSLELLNTGELFF
DNA: TGTGCCAGCAGCTTAGAACTACTCAACACCGGGGAGCTGTTTTTT

V: TRBV19
J: TRBJ1-4
size: NA
D: TRBD1
CDR3: CASNPGQGREKLFF
DNA: TGTGCCAGTAACCCGGGACAGGGTCGTGAAAAACTGTTTTTT

V: TRBV11-2
J: TRBJ2-2
size: NA
D: TRBD2
CDR3: CASSFRLAGGPTGELFF
DNA: TGTGCCAGCAGCTTCCGACTAGCGGGGGGACCCACCGGGGAGCTGTTTTTT

V: TRBV28
J: TRBJ1-6
size: NA
D: NA
CDR3: CASSSSGDSPLHF
DNA: TGTGCCAGCAGTTCCTCGGGAGATTCACCCCTCCACTTT

V: TRBV29-1
J: TRBJ1-1
size: NA
D: NA
CDR3: CSVEAGMNTEAFF
DNA: TGCAGCGTTGAAGCGGGGATGAACACTGAAGCTTTCTTT

V: TRBV5-1
J: TRBJ2-7
size: many
D: NA
CDR3: CASSLRSPYEQYF
DNA: TGCGCCAGCAGCTTAAGGAGCCCCTACGAGCAGTACTTC

V: TRBV7-8
J: TRBJ2-1
size: once
D: TRBD1
CDR3: CASSLTGATNEQFF
DNA: TGTGCCAGCAGCTTGACAGGGGCCACGAATGAGCAGTTCTTC

V: TRBV7-9
J: TRBJ2-7
size: few
D: NA
CDR3: CASSQTIVGEQYF
DNA: TGTGCCAGCAGCCAAACTATAGTCGGCGAGCAGTACTTC

V: TRBV28
J: TRBJ1-5
size: NA
D: NA
CDR3: CASSYRVSSPQPQHF
DNA: TGTGCCAGCAGTTACCGGGTGTCCTCCCCTCAGCCCCAGCATTTT

V: TRBV7-2
J: TRBJ1-2
size: NA
D: NA
CDR3: CASSGQGISGYTF
DNA: TGTGCCAGTTCGGGGCAGGGGATAAGCGGCTACACCTTC

V: TRBV5-4
J: TRBJ2-5
size: once
D: TRBD2
CDR3: CASSSTGTSGGGKTQYF
DNA: TGTGCCAGCAGCTCAACCGGGACTAGCGGGGGGGGGAAGACCCAGTACTTC

V: TRBV10-3
J: TRBJ1-6
size: NA
D: NA
CDR3: CAISEPYEGLGSPLHF
DNA: TGTGCCATCAGTGAGCCATACGAGGGCCTGGGGTCACCCCTCCACTTT

V: TRBV7-2
J: TRBJ2-7
size: NA
D: TRBD2
CDR3: CASSRMTSAHYEQYF
DNA: TGTGCCAGCAGCCGTATGACTAGCGCTCACTACGAGCAGTACTTC

V: TRBV7-2
J: TRBJ1-6
size: NA
D: NA
CDR3: CASSLAGQTYNSPLHF
DNA: TGTGCCAGCAGCTTAGCGGGACAAACCTATAATTCACCCCTCCACTTT

V: TRBV2
J: TRBJ2-5
size: NA
D: NA
CDR3: CASSQDRLRETQYF
DNA: TGTGCCAGCAGCCAAGACCGACTCCGGGAGACCCAGTACTTC